These 17 T cell receptor beta chains came from one sample sequenced in a study of cytomegalovirus exposure and HLA in healthy donors. 60 Vbeta and 13 Jbeta primers were used in PCR. Profiled with immunoSEQ multiplex PCR; TCRdb holds only in-frame clones, not every one. In the table there are approximately 170,000 clones, around 62% of which are singletons. Sequencing was carried out using PBMCs. Every receptor here comes from a man between 40 and 49 years old in good health and CMV-seronegative.

The V call is TRBV5-4, the J call TRBJ2-4; 9 bases fit TRBD2. Germline loops: CDR1 SGHNT, CDR2 YYREEE (reference sequence). The CDR3 is made up of 15 amino acids. Losses at the gene ends were 0 bases for V and 8 bases for J; bases not matched to a gene: 6. The CDR3 sequence is CASSLAAGGPDIQYF. The CDR3 DNA reads TGTGCCAGCAGCTTGGCGGCGGGAGGGCCAGACATTCAGTACTTC.

The chain has TRBV5-1 and TRBJ2-5; 10 bases match TRBD2. Losses at the gene ends were 0 bases for V and 4 bases for J; bases not matched to a gene: 6. CDR3 size: 16 residues. Looked up from germline, CDR1 is SGHRS and CDR2 is YFSETQ. CDR3 protein: CASSLAPSGSLETQYF. In nucleotides, the CDR3 is TGCGCCAGCAGCTTGGCTCCTAGCGGGAGCCTAGAGACCCAGTACTTC.

This clone turned up a few times. This chain uses TRBV30 with TRBJ1-1, with a weak D call TRBD1 (6 bases). This CDR3 is built from 13 residues. V lost 4 bases, J lost 3 bases, and 12 bases lay in between. Germline lookup yields CDR1 GTSNPN and CDR2 SVGIG (reference sequence). CDR3 amino acids: CAWNARGDTEAFF. DNA of the CDR3: TGTGCCTGGAACGCCAGGGGAGACACTGAAGCTTTCTTT. Using reference TRBV30 and TRBJ1-1 for the parts outside the CDR3, the full variable domain is SQTIHQWPATLVQPVGSPLSLECTVEGTSNPNLYWYRQAAGRGLQLLFYSVGIGQISSEVPQNLSASRPQDRQFILSSKKLLLSDSGFYLCAWNARGDTEAFFGQGTRLTVV.

This chain links TRBV6-5 with TRBJ1-2; 7 bases fit TRBD1. The V segment lost 0 bases and the J segment 4 bases; nucleotides outside the gene matches: 5. Germline V gene sequence: CDR1 MNHEY, CDR2 SVGAGI. The CDR3 totals 15 residues. The CDR3 bases are TGTGCCAGCAGTTACTCCCAGGGGGTCGGCTATGGCTACACCTTC. It codes for CASSYSQGVGYGYTF.

V and J are TRBV30 and TRBJ2-1; 10 nucleotides align to TRBD1. Germline lookup yields CDR1 GTSNPN and CDR2 SVGIG (reference sequence). With V trimmed by 1 base and J by 7 bases, 4 bases remained unmatched. The CDR3 length is 14 residues. CDR3 protein: CAWSADRGGNEQFF. CDR3 nucleotides: TGTGCCTGGAGTGCGGACAGGGGGGGGAATGAGCAGTTCTTC.

This clone was counted a few times. This rearrangement joins TRBV25-1 to TRBJ1-1; possibly TRBD1 for D (6 bases). Germline V gives CDR1 MGHDK, CDR2 SYGVNS. The CDR3 is made up of 14 amino acids. V was pared by 7 bases and J by 4 bases, with 16 bases between. The CDR3 coding sequence is TGTGCCAGCAACTCAGGGGTTAGGGGCACTGAAGCTTTCTTT. Protein sequence: CASNSGVRGTEAFF. The full variable domain, in which reference TRBV25-1 and TRBJ1-1 provide the parts outside the CDR3, is EADIYQTPRYLVIGTGKKITLECSQTMGHDKMYWYQQDPGMELHLIHYSYGVNSTEKGDLSSESTVSRIRTEHFPLTLESARPSHTSQYLCASNSGVRGTEAFFGQGTRLTVV.

The V gene is TRBV9, the J gene TRBJ2-1; D perhaps matches TRBD1 (6 bases). The V gene's germline CDR1 is SGDLS and CDR2 YYNGEE. Deletions cut 3 bases from V and 6 bases from J, with 19 bases between. CDR3 size: 16 residues. The CDR3 sequence: CASSAFSGATFNEQFF. The CDR3 nucleotides are TGTGCCAGCAGCGCCTTCTCAGGGGCTACTTTCAATGAGCAGTTCTTC.

This rearrangement joins TRBV9 to TRBJ2-5; 9 nucleotides agree with TRBD2. There are 15 residues in the CDR3. Germline CDR1 is SGDLS and CDR2 is YYNGEE. V was pared by 1 base and J by 2 bases, with 3 bases of the junction left unmatched. CDR3 region: CASSVSSGAQETQYF. The CDR3 DNA is TGTGCCAGCAGCGTATCTAGCGGGGCTCAAGAGACCCAGTACTTC.

This clone was recorded a few times. The chain is built from TRBV12-5 and TRBJ2-3; weak D call: TRBD2 (6 bases). Per germline, CDR1 LGHNT and CDR2 FRNRAP. CDR3 size: 14 residues. Trimming shortened V by 2 bases and J by 2 bases, and 8 bases separated the two germline ends. CDR3 in DNA: TGTGCTAGTGGTTTGCAGCGGGCCACAGATACGCAGTATTTT. Encoded protein: CASGLQRATDTQYF.

The chain carries TRBV9 and TRBJ2-5; 14 bases match TRBD2. The CDR3 extends over 19 amino acids. The trim removed 0 bases at V and 4 bases at J, leaving 11 bases unmatched. The germline gives CDR1 SGDLS, CDR2 YYNGEE. The chain's CDR3 is CASSVAGGTSGRGLETQYF. CDR3 DNA: TGTGCCAGCAGCGTAGCTGGGGGGACTAGCGGGAGAGGGTTAGAGACCCAGTACTTC.

Only a few counts were recorded for this clone. Other DNA sequences within the sample encode an identical CDR3. V and J are TRBV19 and TRBJ2-7; D gene uncertain. The CDR3 runs to 14 residues. CDR1 and CDR2 from the germline V gene are LNHDA and SQIVND (reference sequence). V was clipped by 3 bases and J by 0 bases, with 9 bases between them. The CDR3 loop reads CASSISGSSYEQYF. CDR3 coding DNA: TGTGCCAGTAGTATTAGTGGTAGCTCCTACGAGCAGTACTTC. Together with reference TRBV19 and TRBJ2-7, the CDR3 gives the full variable domain: DGGITQSPKYLFRKEGQNVTLSCEQNLNHDAMYWYRQDPGQGLRLIYYSQIVNDFQKGDIAEGYSVSREKKESFPLTVTSAQKNPTAFYLCASSISGSSYEQYFGPGTRLTVT.

Here the CDR3 reads CASTPKAGRSYNEQFF. In nucleotides, the CDR3 is TGTGCCAGCACACCTAAGGCGGGGAGAAGCTACAATGAGCAGTTCTTC. This sequence joins TRBV7-2 and TRBJ2-1; the D gene is possibly TRBD2 (6 bases). V dropped 7 bases and J dropped 3 bases, with 19 bases sitting between them. There are 16 residues in the CDR3. Germline V gene data show CDR1 as SGHTA and CDR2 as FQGNSA.

The rearrangement uses TRBV23-1 and TRBJ2-2; a weak D match, TRBD1 (5 bases). TRBV23-1 is filed as an ORF, its function uncertain. The V gene lost 6 bases and the J gene lost 4 bases, with 33 bases spanning the gap. The CDR3 is 21 residues long. CDR3 sequence (DNA): TGCGCCAGCAGCCCGAATCATCCCGACAGACTCCTCGCGTTGATCACCGGGGAGCTGTTTTTT. This gives the protein CASSPNHPDRLLALITGELFF.

This clone was counted only a few times. J is TRBJ1-2 and V is TRBV5-5; D uncertain. Germline V CDR1 and CDR2: SGHKS, YYEKEE (reference sequence). Trimming took 0 bases from V and 8 from J, leaving 8 bases between them. The CDR3 covers 12 residues. The CDR3 nucleotides read TGTGCCAGCAGCTTGGACAGTGGAGGCTACACCTTC. It translates to CASSLDSGGYTF.

This clone was found a few times. The chain combines TRBV5-5 with TRBJ1-6; D not resolved. The CDR3 has 15 amino acids. V lost 2 bases, J lost 9 bases, and 15 bases lay in between. Germline-derived CDR1 and CDR2 are SGHKS and YYEKEE (reference sequence). CDR3 bases: TGTGCCAGCAGCTTCACCCCGGGTGTCGGTTCACCCCTCCACTTT. It encodes CASSFTPGVGSPLHF.

This clone was observed a few times. The sample holds other DNA sequences that translate to the same CDR3. The chain is built from TRBV28 and TRBJ1-2; TRBD1 is a possible D gene (5 bases). This CDR3 region has 14 residues. Per the germline V gene, CDR1 is MDHEN and CDR2 is SYDVKM. Trimming left V 1 base short and J 5 bases short, with 11 bases between. CDR3 in DNA: TGTGCCAGCAGTTTATTAGGGGAGGGTTATGGCTACACCTTC. This encodes CASSLLGEGYGYTF.

The V and J genes are TRBV19 and TRBJ1-1; 7 bases match TRBD1. This CDR3 comprises 13 residues. Losses at the gene ends were 7 bases for V and 2 bases for J; bases not matched to a gene: 4. CDR1 LNHDA and CDR2 SQIVND come from the germline V gene (reference sequence). The CDR3 region has the DNA TGTGCCAGTATTGACAGGGTAAACACTGAAGCTTTCTTT. This sequence encodes CASIDRVNTEAFF.